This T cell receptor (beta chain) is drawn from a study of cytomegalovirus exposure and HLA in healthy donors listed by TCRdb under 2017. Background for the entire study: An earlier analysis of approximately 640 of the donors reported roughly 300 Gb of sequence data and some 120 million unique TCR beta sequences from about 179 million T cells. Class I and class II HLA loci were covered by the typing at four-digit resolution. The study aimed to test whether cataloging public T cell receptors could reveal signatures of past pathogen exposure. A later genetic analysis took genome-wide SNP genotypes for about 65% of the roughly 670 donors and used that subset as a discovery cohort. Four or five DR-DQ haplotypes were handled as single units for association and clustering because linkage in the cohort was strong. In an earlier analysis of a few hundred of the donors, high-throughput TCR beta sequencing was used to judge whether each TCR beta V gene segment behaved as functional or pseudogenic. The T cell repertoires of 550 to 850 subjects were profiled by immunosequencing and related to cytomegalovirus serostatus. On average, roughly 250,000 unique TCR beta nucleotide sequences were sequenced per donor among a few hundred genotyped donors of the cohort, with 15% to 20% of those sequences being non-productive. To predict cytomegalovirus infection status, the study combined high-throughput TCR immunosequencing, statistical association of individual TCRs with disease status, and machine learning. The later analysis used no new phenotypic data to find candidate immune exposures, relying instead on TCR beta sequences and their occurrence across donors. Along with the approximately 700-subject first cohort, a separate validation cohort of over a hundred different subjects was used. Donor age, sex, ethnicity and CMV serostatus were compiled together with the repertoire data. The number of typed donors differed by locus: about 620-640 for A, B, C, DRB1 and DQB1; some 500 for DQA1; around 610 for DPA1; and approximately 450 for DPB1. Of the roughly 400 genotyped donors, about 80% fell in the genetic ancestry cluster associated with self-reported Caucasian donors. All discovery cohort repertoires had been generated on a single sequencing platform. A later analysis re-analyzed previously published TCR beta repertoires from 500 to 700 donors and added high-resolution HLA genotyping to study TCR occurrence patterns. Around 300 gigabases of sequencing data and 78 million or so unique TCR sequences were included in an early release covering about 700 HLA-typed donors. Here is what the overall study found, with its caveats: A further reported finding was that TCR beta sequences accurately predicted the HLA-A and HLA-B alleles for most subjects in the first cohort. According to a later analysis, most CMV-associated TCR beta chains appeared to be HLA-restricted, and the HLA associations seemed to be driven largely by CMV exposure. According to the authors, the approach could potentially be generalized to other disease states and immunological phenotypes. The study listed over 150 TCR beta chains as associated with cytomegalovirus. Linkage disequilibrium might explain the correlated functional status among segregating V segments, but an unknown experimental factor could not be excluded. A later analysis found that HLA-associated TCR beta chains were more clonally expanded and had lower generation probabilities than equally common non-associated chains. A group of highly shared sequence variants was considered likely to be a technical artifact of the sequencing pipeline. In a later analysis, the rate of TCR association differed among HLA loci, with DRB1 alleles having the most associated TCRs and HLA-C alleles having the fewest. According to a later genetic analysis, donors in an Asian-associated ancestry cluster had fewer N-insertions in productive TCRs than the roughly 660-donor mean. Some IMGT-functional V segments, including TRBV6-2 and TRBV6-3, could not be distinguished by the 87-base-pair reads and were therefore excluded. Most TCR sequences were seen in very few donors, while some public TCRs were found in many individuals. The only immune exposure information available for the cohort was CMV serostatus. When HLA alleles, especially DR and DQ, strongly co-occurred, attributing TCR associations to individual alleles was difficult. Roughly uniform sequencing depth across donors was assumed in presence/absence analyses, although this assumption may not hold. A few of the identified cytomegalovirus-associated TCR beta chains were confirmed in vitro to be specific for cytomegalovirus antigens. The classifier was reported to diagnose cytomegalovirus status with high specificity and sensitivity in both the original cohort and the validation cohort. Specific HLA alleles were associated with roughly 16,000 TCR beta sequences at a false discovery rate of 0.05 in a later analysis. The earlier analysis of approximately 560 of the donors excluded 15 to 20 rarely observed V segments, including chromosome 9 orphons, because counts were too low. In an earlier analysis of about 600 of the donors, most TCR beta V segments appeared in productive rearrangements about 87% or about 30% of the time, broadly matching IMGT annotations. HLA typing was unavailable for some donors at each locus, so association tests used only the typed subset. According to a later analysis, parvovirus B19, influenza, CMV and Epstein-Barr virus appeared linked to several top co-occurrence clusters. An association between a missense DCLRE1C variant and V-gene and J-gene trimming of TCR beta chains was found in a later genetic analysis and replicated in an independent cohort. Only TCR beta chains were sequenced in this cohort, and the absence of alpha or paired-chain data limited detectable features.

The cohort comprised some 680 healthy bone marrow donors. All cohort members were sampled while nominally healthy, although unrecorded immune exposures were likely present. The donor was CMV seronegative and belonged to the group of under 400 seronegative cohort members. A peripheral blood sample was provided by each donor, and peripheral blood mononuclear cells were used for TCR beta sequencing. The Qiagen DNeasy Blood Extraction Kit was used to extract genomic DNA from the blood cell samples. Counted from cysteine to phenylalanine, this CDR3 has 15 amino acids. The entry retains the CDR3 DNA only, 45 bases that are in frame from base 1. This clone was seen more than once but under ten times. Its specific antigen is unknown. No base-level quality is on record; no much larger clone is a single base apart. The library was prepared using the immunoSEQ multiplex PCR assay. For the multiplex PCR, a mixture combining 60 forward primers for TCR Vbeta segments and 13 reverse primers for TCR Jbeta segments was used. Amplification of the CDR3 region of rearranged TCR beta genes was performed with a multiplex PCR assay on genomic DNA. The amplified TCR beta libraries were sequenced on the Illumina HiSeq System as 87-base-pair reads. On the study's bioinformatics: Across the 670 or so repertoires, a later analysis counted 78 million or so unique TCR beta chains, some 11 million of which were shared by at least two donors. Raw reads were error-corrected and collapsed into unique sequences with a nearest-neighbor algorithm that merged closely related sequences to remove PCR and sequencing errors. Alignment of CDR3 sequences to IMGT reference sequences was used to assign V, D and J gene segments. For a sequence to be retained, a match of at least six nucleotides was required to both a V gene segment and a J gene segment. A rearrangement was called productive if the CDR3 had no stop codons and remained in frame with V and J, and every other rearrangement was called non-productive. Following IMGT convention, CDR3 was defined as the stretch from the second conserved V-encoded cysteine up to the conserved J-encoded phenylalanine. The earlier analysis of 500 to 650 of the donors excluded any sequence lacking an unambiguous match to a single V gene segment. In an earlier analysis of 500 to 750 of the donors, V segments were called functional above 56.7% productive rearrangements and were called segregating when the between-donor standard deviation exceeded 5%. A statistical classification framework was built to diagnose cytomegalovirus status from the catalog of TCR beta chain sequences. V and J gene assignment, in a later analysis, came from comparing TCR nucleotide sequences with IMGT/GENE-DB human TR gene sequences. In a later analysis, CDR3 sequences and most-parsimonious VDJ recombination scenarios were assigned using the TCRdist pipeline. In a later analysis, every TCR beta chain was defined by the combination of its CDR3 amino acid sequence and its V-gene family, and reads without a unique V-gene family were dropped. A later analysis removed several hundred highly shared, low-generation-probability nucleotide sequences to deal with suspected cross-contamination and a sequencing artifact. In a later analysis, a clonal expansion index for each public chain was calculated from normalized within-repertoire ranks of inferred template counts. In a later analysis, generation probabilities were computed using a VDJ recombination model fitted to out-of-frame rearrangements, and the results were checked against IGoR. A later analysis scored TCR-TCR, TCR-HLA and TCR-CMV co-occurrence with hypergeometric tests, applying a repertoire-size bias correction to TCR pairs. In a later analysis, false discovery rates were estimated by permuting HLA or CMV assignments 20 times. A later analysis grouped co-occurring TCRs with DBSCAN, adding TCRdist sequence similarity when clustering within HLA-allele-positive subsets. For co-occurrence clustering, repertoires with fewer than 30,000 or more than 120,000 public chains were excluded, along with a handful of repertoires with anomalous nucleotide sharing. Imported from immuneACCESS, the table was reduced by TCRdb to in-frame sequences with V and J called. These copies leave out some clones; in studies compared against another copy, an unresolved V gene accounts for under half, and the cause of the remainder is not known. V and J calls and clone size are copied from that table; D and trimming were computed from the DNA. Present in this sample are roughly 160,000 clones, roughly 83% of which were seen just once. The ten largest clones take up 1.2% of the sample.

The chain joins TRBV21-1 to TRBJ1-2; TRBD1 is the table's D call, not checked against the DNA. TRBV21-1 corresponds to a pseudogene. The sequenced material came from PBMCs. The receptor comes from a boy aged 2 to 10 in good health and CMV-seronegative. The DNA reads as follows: TGTGCCAGCAGCAACCGTCAGGGGGCGAACTATGGCTACACCTTC. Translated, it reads CASSNRQGANYGYTF.